This entry concerns a single T cell receptor beta chain. Sequencing was performed with immunoSEQ multiplex PCR; in TCRdb, only in-frame clones are kept and a portion is missing. In the table there are about 81,000 clones, 81% of which are singletons. The data were obtained in a study of technical replicates of blood from a few donors. V dropped 0 bases and J dropped 5 bases, with 3 bases sitting between them. CDR3 length: 11 amino acids. Germline values: CDR1 GTSNPN, CDR2 SVGIG (reference sequence). The chain couples TRBV30 to TRBJ2-3; D uncertain. This TCR was recovered from a human donor in good health. Some clones in this sample may be carry-over from other donors' samples. The sequenced sample consisted of PBMCs. The CDR3 region is CAWSVRDTQYF. CDR3 sequence (DNA): TGTGCCTGGAGTGTTCGAGATACGCAGTATTTT.